Listed below are T cell receptor beta chains from one sample, sequenced in a study of cytomegalovirus exposure and HLA in healthy donors. Repertoires were generated with immunoSEQ multiplex PCR, while TCRdb's copy carries only in-frame clones and drops some. The table has about 100,000 clones, approximately 73% seen once. Source material: PBMCs. The origin of the receptors is a woman aged 45-65 years in good health and CMV-seropositive. The CDR3 runs from the conserved cysteine through the conserved F or W. Each record gives: V gene, J gene, D gene, clone size, CDR3 DNA, CDR3 protein. The D gene is left open where the match is weak. Clone size is given for some rows only: seen once, a few or many times, or a class if the clone is expanded.

TRBV11-1	TRBJ2-5	-	-	TGTGCCAGCAGCTTAGCGGGTAGCGGCCAAGAGACCCAGTACTTC	CASSLAGSGQETQYF
TRBV14	TRBJ2-4	-	few	TGTGCCAGCAGCCAACGAGGCGACATTCAGTACTTC	CASSQRGDIQYF
TRBV27	TRBJ2-7	-	-	TGTGCCAGCAGTTTATCCCCAGGGTGGGACTACGAGCAGTACTTC	CASSLSPGWDYEQYF
TRBV29-1	TRBJ2-2	-	-	TGCAGCGCCGGACTCCTCGGGGAGCTGTTTTTT	CSAGLLGELFF
TRBV15	TRBJ1-1	-	once	TGTGCCACCAGCACCCACGTCCTCAGGGGTTTAACTGAAGCTTTCTTT	CATSTHVLRGLTEAFF
TRBV4-1	TRBJ2-5	-	-	TGCGCCAGCAGCCAAGGGCGGCTGGGAGAGACCCAGTACTTC	CASSQGRLGETQYF
TRBV6-5	TRBJ1-1	-	few	TGTGCCAGCAGTTGGGGTCGAGGGACTGAAGCTTTCTTT	CASSWGRGTEAFF
TRBV6-1	TRBJ2-6	-	-	TGTGCCAGCAAGCGAGACTCTGGGGCCAACGTCCTGACTTTC	CASKRDSGANVLTF
TRBV19	TRBJ2-2	-	-	TGTGCCAGTTTCTCTAGGACGAACACCGGGGAGCTGTTTTTT	CASFSRTNTGELFF
TRBV6-5	TRBJ2-2	-	-	TGTGCCAGCAGTTACGGGTTTAGCGGTCCCGGGGAGCTGTTTTTT	CASSYGFSGPGELFF
TRBV7-7	TRBJ2-1	-	-	TGTGCTAGCAGCTTAGGTAGACTAGTCTCCTACAATGAGCAGTTCTTC	CASSLGRLVSYNEQFF
TRBV15	TRBJ2-5	TRBD2	-	TGTGCCACCAGCAGCCCGACAGGACTAGCGGGAAAAGAGACCCAGTACTTC	CATSSPTGLAGKETQYF
TRBV29-1	TRBJ2-7	-	-	TGCAGCGTCGCCCCTCCGGGGATGGGCGAGCAGTACTTC	CSVAPPGMGEQYF
TRBV9	TRBJ2-5	TRBD2	-	TGTGCCAGCAGCGTAGGTAGCGGGAAAGGCCAGTACTTC	CASSVGSGKGQYF